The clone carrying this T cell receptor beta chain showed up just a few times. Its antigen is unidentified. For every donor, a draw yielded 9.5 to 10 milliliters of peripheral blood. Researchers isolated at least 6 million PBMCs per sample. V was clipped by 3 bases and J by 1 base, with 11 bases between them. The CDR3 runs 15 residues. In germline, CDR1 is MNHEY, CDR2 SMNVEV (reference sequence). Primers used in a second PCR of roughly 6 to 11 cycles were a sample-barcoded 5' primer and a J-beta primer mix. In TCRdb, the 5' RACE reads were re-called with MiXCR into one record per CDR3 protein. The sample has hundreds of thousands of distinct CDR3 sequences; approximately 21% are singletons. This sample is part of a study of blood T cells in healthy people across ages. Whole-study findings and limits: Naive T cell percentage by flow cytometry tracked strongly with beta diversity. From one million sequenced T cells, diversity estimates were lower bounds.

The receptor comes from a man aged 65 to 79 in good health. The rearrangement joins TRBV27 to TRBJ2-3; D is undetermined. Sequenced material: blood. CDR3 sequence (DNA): TGTGCCAGCAGTTTGTACGTCGGGCGCACAGATACGCAGTATTTT. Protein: CASSLYVGRTDTQYF.